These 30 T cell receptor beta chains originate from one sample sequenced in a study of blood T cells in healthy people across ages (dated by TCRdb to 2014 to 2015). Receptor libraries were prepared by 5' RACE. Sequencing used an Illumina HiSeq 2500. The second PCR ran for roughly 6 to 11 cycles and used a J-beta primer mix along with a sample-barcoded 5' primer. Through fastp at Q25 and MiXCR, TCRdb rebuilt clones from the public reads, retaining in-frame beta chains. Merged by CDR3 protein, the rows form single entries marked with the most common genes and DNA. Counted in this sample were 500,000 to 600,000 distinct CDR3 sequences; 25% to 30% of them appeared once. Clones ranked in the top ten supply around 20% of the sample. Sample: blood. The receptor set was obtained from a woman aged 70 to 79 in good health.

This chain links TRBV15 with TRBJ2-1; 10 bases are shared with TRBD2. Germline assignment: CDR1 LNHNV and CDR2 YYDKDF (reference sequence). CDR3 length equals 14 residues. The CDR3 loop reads CATSGGGSYNEQFF. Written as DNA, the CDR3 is TGTGCTACAAGCGGGGGGGGCTCCTACAATGAGCAGTTCTTC. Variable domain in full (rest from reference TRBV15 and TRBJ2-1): DAMVIQNPRYQVTQFGKPVTLSCSQTLNHNVMYWYQQKSSQAPKLLFHYYDKDFNNEADTPDNFQSRRPNTSFCFLDIRSPGLGDTAMYLCATSGGGSYNEQFFGPGTRLTVL.

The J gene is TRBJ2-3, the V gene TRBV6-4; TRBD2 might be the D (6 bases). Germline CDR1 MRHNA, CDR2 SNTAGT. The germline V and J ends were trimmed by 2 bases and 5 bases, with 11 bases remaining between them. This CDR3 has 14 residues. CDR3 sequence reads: CASSDGRGRDTQYF. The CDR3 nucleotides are TGTGCCAGCAGTGACGGGCGGGGCAGAGATACGCAGTATTTT.

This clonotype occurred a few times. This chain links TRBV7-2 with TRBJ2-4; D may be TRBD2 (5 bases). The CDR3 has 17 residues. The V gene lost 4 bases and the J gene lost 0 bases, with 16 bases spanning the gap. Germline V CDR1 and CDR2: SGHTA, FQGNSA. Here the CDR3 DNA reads TGTGCCAGCAGCTCCCTAGCCTACCCCCTAGCCAAAAACATTCAGTACTTC. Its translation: CASSSLAYPLAKNIQYF.

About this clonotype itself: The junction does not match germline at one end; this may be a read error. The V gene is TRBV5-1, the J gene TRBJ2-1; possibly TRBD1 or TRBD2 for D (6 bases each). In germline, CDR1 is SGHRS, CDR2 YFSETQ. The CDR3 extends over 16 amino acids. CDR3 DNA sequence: TGCGGCAGCAGCTTGGCCGGAGGGGGAGATTACAATGAGCAGTTCTTC. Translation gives CGSSLAGGGDYNEQFF.

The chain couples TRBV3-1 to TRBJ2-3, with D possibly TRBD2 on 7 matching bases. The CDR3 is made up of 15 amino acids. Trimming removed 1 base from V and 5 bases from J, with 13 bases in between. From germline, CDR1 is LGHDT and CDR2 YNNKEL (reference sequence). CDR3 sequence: CASSQAAGAVDTQYF. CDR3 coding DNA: TGTGCCAGCAGCCAAGCCGCGGGGGCGGTAGATACGCAGTATTTT.

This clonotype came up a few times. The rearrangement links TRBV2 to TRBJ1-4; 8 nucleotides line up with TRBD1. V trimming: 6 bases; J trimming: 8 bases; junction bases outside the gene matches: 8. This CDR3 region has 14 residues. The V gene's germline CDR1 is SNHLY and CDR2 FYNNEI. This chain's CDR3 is CASRGTGGGEKLFF. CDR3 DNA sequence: TGTGCCAGCAGGGGAACAGGGGGAGGAGAAAAACTGTTTTTT.

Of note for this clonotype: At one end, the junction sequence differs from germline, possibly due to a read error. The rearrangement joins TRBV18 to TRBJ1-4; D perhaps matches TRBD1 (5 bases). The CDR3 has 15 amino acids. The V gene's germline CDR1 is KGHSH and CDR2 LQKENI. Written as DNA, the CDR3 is TGTGCCAGCTCATCTGAGAGGGGTCCTAATGAAAAACCGTTTTTT. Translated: CASSSERGPNEKPFF.

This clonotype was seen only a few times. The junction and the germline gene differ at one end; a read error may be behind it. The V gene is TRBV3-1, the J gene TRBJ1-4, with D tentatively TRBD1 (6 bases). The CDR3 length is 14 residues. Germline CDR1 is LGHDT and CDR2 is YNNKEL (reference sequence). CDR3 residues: CASSQGRTNEKLFF. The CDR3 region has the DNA TGTGCTAGCAGCCAGGGGAGAACTAATGAAAAACTGTTTTTT.

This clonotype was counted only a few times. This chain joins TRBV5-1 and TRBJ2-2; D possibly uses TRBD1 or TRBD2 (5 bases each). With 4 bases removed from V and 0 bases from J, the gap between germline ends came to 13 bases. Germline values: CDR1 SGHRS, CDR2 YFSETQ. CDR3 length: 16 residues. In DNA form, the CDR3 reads TGCGCCAGCAGCCCCCGGGGCCCTACGAACACCGGGGAGCTGTTTTTT. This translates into CASSPRGPTNTGELFF.

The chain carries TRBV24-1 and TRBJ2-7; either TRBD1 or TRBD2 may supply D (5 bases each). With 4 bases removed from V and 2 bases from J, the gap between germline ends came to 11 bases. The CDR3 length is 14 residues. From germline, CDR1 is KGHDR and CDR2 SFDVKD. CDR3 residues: CATSDRDVPYEQYF. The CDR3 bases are TGTGCCACCAGTGACCGGGACGTACCCTACGAGCAGTACTTC.

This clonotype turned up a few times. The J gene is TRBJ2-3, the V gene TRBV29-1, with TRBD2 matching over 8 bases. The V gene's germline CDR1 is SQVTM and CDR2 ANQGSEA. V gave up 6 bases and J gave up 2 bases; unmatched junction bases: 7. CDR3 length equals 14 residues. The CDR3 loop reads CSVPAGATTDTQYF. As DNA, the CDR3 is TGCAGCGTACCAGCGGGGGCGACCACAGATACGCAGTATTTT.

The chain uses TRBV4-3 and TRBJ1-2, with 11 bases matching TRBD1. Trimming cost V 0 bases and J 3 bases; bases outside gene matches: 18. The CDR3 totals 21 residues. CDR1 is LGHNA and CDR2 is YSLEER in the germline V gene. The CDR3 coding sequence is TGCGCCAGCAGCCAAGATCGCTCCTCCGGGACAGGGGGAAGAATGTACTATGGCTACACCTTC. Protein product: CASSQDRSSGTGGRMYYGYTF.

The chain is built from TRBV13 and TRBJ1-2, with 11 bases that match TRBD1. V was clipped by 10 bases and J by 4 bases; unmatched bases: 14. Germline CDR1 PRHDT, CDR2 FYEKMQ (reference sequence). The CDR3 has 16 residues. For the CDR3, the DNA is TGTGCCACAAAATGGACAGGGGGCTATGAGGTCTATGGCTACACCTTC. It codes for CATKWTGGYEVYGYTF. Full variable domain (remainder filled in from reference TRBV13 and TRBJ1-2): AAGVIQSPRHLIKEKRETATLKCYPIPRHDTVYWYQQGPGQDPQFLISFYEKMQSDKGSIPDRFSAQQFSDYHSELNMSSLELGDSALYFCATKWTGGYEVYGYTFGSGTRLTVV.

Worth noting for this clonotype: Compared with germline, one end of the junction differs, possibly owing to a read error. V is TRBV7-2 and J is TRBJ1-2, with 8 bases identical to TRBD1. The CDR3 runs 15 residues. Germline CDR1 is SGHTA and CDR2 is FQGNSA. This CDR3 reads CAGSIDRGESYGYTF. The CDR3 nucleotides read TGTGCCGGCAGCATAGACAGGGGTGAGAGCTATGGCTACACCTTC.

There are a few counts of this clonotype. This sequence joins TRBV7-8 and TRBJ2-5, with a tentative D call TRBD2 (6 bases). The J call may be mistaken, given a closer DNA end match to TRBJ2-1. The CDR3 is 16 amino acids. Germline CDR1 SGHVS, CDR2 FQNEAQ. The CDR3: CASSFLGRSYNNEQFF. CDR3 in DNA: TGTGCCAGCAGCTTTCTAGGGAGGAGTTACAACAATGAGCAGTTCTTC.

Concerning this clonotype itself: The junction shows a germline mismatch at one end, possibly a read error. The CDR3 nucleotides read TGCAGTGCTACTGGAGGCGGGGGGTCCCAAGAGGCCCAGTACTTC. It encodes CSATGGGGSQEAQYF. The chain joins TRBV20-1 to TRBJ2-5, with 8 bases aligning to TRBD2. Germline-derived CDR1 and CDR2 are DFQATT and SNEGSKA (reference sequence). The CDR3 consists of 15 residues.

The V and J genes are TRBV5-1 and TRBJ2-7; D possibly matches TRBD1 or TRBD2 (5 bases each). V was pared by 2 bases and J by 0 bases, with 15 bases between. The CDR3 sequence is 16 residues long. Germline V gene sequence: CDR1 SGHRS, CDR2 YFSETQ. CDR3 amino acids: CASSFGAPPSSYEQYF. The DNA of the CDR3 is TGCGCCAGCAGCTTCGGGGCCCCGCCGAGCTCCTACGAGCAGTACTTC.

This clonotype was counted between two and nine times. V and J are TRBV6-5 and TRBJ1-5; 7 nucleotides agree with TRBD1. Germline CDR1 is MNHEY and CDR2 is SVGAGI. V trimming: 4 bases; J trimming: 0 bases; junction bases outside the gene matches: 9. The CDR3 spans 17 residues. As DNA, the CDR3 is TGTGCCAGCAGTTCGTCAGGGGGGGCAGTTAGCAATCAGCCCCAGCATTTT. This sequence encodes CASSSSGGAVSNQPQHF.

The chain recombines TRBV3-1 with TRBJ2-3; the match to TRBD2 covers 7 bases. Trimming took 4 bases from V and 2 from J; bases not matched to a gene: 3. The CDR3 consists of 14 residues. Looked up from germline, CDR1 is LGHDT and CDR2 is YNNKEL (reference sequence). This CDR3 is CASSRGGTTDTQYF. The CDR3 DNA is TGTGCCAGCAGCCGCGGGGGAACCACAGATACGCAGTATTTT.

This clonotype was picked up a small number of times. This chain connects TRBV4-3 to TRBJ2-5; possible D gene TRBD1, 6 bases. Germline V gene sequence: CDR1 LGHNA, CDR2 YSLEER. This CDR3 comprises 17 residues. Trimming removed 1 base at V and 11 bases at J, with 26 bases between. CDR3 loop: CASSQGFQGSMVYVQYF. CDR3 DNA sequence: TGCGCCAGCAGCCAAGGTTTCCAGGGGAGTATGGTGTACGTGCAGTACTTC.

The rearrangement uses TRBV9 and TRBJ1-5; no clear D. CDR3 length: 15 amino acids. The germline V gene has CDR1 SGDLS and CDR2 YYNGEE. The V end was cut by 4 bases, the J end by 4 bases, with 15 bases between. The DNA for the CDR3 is TGTGCCAGCAGCCCTAGCGGAGCGGAGAATCAGCCCCAGCATTTT. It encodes CASSPSGAENQPQHF.

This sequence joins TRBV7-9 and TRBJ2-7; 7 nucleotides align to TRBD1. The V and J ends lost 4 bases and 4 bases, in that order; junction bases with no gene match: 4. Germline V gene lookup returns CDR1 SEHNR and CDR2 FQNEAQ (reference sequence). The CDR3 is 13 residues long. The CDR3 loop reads CASSYDRVYEQYF. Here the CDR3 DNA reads TGTGCCAGCAGCTACGACAGGGTGTACGAGCAGTACTTC.

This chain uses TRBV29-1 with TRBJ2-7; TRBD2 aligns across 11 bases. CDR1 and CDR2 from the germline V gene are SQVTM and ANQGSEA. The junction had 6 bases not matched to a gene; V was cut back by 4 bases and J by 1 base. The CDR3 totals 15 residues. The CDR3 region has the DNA TGCAGCGTTGCTACCGGGACTAGCGGTTCCTACGAGCAGTACTTC. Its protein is CSVATGTSGSYEQYF.

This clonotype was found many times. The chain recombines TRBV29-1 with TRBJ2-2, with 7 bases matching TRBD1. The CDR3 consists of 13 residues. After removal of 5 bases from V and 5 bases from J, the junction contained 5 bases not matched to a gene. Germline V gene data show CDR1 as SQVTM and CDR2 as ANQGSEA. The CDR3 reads CSVRQGVTGELFF. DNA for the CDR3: TGCAGCGTTCGACAGGGAGTTACCGGGGAGCTGTTTTTT.

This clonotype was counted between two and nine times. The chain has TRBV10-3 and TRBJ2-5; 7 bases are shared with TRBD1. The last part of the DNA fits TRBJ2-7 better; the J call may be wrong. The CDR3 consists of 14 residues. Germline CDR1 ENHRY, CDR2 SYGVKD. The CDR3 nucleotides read TGTGCCATCAGTGCCCGGGACAGTACCTACGAGCAGTACTTC. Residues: CAISARDSTYEQYF.

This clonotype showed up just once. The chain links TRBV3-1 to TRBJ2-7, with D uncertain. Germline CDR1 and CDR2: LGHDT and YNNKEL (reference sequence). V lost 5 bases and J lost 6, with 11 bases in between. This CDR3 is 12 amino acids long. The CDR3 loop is CASSSARVEQYF. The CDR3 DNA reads TGTGCCAGCAGCTCGGCCCGGGTCGAGCAGTACTTC.

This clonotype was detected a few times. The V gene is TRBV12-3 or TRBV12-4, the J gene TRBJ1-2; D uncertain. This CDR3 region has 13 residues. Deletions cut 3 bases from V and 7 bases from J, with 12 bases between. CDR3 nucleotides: TGTGCCAGCAGTTTGGATAGGGTCTCTGGCTACACCTTC. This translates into CASSLDRVSGYTF.

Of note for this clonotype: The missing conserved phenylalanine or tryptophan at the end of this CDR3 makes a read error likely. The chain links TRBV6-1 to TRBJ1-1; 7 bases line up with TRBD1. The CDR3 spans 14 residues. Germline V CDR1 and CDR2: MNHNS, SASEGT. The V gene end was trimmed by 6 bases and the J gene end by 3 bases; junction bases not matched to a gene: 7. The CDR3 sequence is CASRETGSDTEAFL. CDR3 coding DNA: TGTGCCAGCAGGGAGACAGGGAGTGACACTGAAGCTTTCCTT.

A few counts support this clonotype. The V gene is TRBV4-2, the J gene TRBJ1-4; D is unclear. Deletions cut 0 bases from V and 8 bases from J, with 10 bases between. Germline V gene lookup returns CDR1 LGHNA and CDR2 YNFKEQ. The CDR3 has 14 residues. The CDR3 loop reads CASSQDLRREKLFF. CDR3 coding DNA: TGTGCCAGCAGCCAAGATCTCAGGAGGGAAAAACTGTTTTTT.

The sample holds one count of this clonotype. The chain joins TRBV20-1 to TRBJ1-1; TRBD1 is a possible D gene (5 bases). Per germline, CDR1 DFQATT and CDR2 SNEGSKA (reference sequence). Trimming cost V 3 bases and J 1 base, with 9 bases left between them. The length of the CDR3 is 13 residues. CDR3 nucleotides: TGCAGTGCTAGTCAGGGCGCGAACACTGAAGCTTTCTTT. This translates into CSASQGANTEAFF.